This TCR beta chain was recovered during a study of T-cell reconstitution after alpha-beta-depleted transplantation in children. The study's findings and limits: Newly made T cells mostly supplied T-cell counts and diversity one year after transplant. Recipient T cells and thymic progenitors that survived gave rise to the high TCRbeta diversity observed at day 60 in some patients. Two months or so post-transplant, alpha-beta T cells reportedly derived from several hundred expanded graft clones.

Trimming took 1 base from V and 6 from J, leaving 19 bases between them. Germline assignment: CDR1 DFQATT and CDR2 SNEGSKA (reference sequence). The CDR3 runs 16 residues. In its sample, this clonotype was seen once. Its antigen remains unknown. Researchers prepared the TCRbeta library using unique molecular identifiers, the study reports. Using its own MiXCR run on the PCR reads, TCRdb lists one record per CDR3 protein. The table lists fewer than 750,000 distinct CDR3 sequences, 25% to 30% of them singletons. The chain has TRBV20-1 and TRBJ2-4, with D perhaps matching TRBD1 (6 bases). This sample comprised PBMCs, obtained before TCRalphabeta/CD19-depleted stem cell transplant. This TCR came from a boy under two years old with Wiskott-Aldrich syndrome, due to receive a stem cell transplant. CDR3 residues: CSARVGTPRWGNIQYF. CDR3 coding DNA: TGCAGTGCTAGAGTCGGGACACCGCGTTGGGGAAACATTCAGTACTTC.